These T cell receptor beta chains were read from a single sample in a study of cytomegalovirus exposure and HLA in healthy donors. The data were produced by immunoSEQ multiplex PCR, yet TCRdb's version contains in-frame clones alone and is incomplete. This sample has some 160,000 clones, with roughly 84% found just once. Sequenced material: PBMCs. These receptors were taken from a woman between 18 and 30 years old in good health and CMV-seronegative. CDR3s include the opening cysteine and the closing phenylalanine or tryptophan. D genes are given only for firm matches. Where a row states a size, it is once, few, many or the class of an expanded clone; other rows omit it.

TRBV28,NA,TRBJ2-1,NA,TGTGCCAGCACCCACGCCCAGGGGAGCTCCTACAATGAGCAGTTCTTC,CASTHAQGSSYNEQFF
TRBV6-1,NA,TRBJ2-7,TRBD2,TGTGCCAGCGTGGGGGGGTACTACGAGCAGTACTTC,CASVGGYYEQYF
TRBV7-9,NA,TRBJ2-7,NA,TGTGCCAGCAGCCCAAAACAGGGGGGGAGCTCCTACGAGCAGTACTTC,CASSPKQGGSSYEQYF
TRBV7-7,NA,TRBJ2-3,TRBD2,TGTGCTAGCAGCTTAGTGGGGGGGGATACGCAGTATTTT,CASSLVGGDTQYF
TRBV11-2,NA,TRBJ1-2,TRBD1,TGTGCCAGCAGCACCCGGTCCGGGACAGGGAACGATTTTTACTATGGCTACACCTTC,CASSTRSGTGNDFYYGYTF
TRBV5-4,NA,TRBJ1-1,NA,TGTGCCAGCAGCTTACCCAGGGGTTCGGGCACTGAAGCTTTCTTT,CASSLPRGSGTEAFF
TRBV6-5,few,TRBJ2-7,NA,TGTGCCAGCAGTTCCAACTCTCCGACATTGGGCTACGAGCAGTACTTC,CASSSNSPTLGYEQYF
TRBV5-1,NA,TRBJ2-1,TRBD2,TGCGCCAGCAGCTTGGGGGGGGGAGATTACAATGAGCAGTTCTTC,CASSLGGGDYNEQFF
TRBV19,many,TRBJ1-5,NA,TGTGCCAGTTCTACCTCCTCGGGCAATCAGCCCCAGCATTTT,CASSTSSGNQPQHF
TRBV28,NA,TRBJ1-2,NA,TGTGCCAGCAGCATCGAAATCGGGGGCTACACCTTC,CASSIEIGGYTF
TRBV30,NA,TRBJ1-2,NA,TGTGCCTGGAGTTTAACAGGGTACCATGGCTACACCTTC,CAWSLTGYHGYTF
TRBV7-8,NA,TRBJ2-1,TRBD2,TGTGCCAGCAGCTCAGTCGGGGGGTCCTTTAGATCCTACAATGAGCAGTTCTTC,CASSSVGGSFRSYNEQFF
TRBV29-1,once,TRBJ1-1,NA,TGCAGCGTTCGGACAACCCTTGCAAGGAGAAACACTGAAGCTTTCTTT,CSVRTTLARRNTEAFF
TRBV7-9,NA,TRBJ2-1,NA,TGTGCCAGCAGCTTACTGTTGGTCCTAGGGGATGAGCAGTTCTTC,CASSLLLVLGDEQFF
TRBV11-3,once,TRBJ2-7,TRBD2,TGTGCCAGCAGCTCTACTAGCGGGGCCGCCTACGAGCAGTACTTC,CASSSTSGAAYEQYF
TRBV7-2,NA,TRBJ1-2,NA,TGTGCCAGCAGCTTAGATCTGCCGACTTATTATGGCTACACCTTC,CASSLDLPTYYGYTF
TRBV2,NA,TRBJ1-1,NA,TGTGCCACCCGACGGCAGGGACTCACTGAAGCTTTCTTT,CATRRQGLTEAFF
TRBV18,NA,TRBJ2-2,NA,TGTGCCAGCTCACCGATAGACAGCAGGGCCGGGGAGCTGTTTTTT,CASSPIDSRAGELFF
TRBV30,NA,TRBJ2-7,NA,TGTGCCTGGGGGGGACACCCCTACGAGCAGTACTTC,CAWGGHPYEQYF
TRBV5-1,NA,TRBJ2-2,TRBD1,TGCGCCAGCCGACCGGGACAGGGGGCCACCGGGGAGCTGTTTTTT,CASRPGQGATGELFF
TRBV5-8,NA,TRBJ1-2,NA,TGTGCCAGCAGCTTGGTATTTCGGCCAGGGGATGGCTACACCTTC,CASSLVFRPGDGYTF
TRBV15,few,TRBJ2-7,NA,TGTGCCACCAGCAGAGAGGGGGCGCGGTCCTACGAGCAGTACTTC,CATSREGARSYEQYF
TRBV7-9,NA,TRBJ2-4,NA,TGTGCCAGCAGCTTAGAGGAACTAGGGGCCAAAAACATTCAGTACTTC,CASSLEELGAKNIQYF
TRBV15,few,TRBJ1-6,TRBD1,TGTGCCACCAGCAGTGACTTCCCCGGGACAGGGAATAATTCACCCCTCCACTTT,CATSSDFPGTGNNSPLHF
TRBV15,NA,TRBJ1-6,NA,TGTGCCACCAGCTCCGCAGTGGATAATTCACCCCTCCACTTT,CATSSAVDNSPLHF
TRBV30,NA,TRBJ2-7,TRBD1,TGTGCCTGGAGTGTGGGGACAGGGGGGTACGAGCAGTACTTC,CAWSVGTGGYEQYF
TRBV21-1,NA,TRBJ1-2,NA,TGTGCCAGCAGCAAAAAAAGGTCGTCGGGAGGCTATGGCTACACCTTC,CASSKKRSSGGYGYTF
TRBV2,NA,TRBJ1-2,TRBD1,TGTGCCAGCAGTTACGGGGACAGCTATGGCTACACCTTC,CASSYGDSYGYTF
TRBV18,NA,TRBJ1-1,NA,TGTGCCAGCTCCCAAATGAACACTGAAGCTTTCTTT,CASSQMNTEAFF
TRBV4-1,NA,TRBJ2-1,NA,TGCGCCAGCAGCCAAGATGGAGCCCGGCGCCAAAACAATGAGCAGTTCTTC,CASSQDGARRQNNEQFF
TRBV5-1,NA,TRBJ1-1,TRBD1,TGCGCCAGCAGCTTAAGACAGGGCCCGCAACAAGCTTTCTTT,CASSLRQGPQQAFF
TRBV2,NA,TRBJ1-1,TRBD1,TGTGCCAGCAGCGGGACAGGGAAAAACACTGAAGCTTTCTTT,CASSGTGKNTEAFF
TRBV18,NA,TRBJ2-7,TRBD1,TGTGCCAGCTCACCTCTACGGACAGGGTCCTCCTACGAGCAGTACTTC,CASSPLRTGSSYEQYF
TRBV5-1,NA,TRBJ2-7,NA,TGCGCCAGCAGCTTGGATAGCGGCCCCTACGAGCAGTACTTC,CASSLDSGPYEQYF
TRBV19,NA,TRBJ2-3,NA,TGTGCCAGTAGTAACAGGGTGAGCACAGATACGCAGTATTTT,CASSNRVSTDTQYF
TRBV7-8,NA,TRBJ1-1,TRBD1,TGTGCCAGCAGCTTCGGGACGGGGACAGTAACTGAAGCTTTCTTT,CASSFGTGTVTEAFF
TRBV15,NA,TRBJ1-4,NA,TGTGCCACCAGCAGAGAAATCGATGCGGCGCACGAAAAACTGTTTTTT,CATSREIDAAHEKLFF
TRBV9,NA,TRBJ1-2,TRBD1,TGTGCCAGCAGCGTTCAGGCCAGGGGGACTCTCCATGGCTACACCTTC,CASSVQARGTLHGYTF
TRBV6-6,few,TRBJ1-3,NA,TGTGCCAGCAGTCCCAAGGGGGTTAACTCTGGAAACACCATATATTTT,CASSPKGVNSGNTIYF
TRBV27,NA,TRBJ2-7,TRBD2,TGTGCCAGCAGCCCACCGGGACTAGCGGGGGGCTACGAGCAGTACTTC,CASSPPGLAGGYEQYF
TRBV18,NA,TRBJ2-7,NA,TGTGCCAGCTCTACTTCCGGGGGCTACGAGCAGTACTTC,CASSTSGGYEQYF
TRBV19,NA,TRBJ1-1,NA,TGTGCCAGTAGTCCTGCGGGGATGAACACTGAAGCTTTCTTT,CASSPAGMNTEAFF
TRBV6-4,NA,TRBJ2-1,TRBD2,TGTGCCAGCAGCGAGGGGACTAGTATCATCAATGAGCAGTTCTTC,CASSEGTSIINEQFF
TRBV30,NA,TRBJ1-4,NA,TGTGCCTGGAGTGACAGGGTCCAAAATGAAAAACTGTTTTTT,CAWSDRVQNEKLFF
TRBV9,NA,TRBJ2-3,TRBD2,TGTGCCAGCAGCGGCTTAGCGGGGGGGCGAACAGATACGCAGTATTTT,CASSGLAGGRTDTQYF
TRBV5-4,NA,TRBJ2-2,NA,TGTGCCAGCAGCCCCGGAGGAACCGGGGAGCTGTTTTTT,CASSPGGTGELFF
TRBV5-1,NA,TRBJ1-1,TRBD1,TGCGCCAGCAGCGGCGGGGACAGGGATACTGAAGCTTTCTTT,CASSGGDRDTEAFF
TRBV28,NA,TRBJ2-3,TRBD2,TGTGCCAGCAGTAAAGCATTCGGGGGGGCCGGTAGCACAGATACGCAGTATTTT,CASSKAFGGAGSTDTQYF
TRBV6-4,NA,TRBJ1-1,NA,TGTGCCAGCAGTCCGACTATGAACACTGAAGCTTTCTTT,CASSPTMNTEAFF
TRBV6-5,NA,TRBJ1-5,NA,TGTGCCAGCAGTTACTCGACAGAACGCAATCAGCCCCAGCATTTT,CASSYSTERNQPQHF
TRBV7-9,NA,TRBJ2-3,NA,TGTGCCAGCAGCTTCGACTCTGCAGATACGCAGTATTTT,CASSFDSADTQYF
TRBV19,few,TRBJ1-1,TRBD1,TGTGCCAGTAGAGGCCCAGGGGGCAAGAACACTGAAGCTTTCTTT,CASRGPGGKNTEAFF
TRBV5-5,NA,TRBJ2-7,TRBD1,TGTGCCAGCAGCTTGGGGGACAGCAAACCCTACGAGCAGTACTTC,CASSLGDSKPYEQYF
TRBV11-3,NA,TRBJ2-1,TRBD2,TGTGCCAGCAGCTTAGGATCACTAGCGGGGGGGAACAATGAGCAGTTCTTC,CASSLGSLAGGNNEQFF
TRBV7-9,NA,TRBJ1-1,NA,TGTTCCAGCAGCTTAGACTTTGCTGAAGCTTTCTTT,CSSSLDFAEAFF
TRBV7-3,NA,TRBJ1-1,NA,TGTGCCAGCAGCCAACTACAGGAAACGTCTGAAGCTTTCTTT,CASSQLQETSEAFF
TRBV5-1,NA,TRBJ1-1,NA,TGCGCCAGCGGACCTGAGGGATTGAACACTGAAGCTTTCTTT,CASGPEGLNTEAFF
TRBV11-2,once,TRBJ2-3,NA,TGTGCCAGCAGCTTAATGTTCGGCACAGATACGCAGTATTTT,CASSLMFGTDTQYF
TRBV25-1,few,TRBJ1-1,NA,TGTGCCAGCAGTGAGACCATGGGGGGGTCTAGCACTGAAGCTTTCTTT,CASSETMGGSSTEAFF